This is a list of T cell receptor beta chains from one sample in a study of blood T cell repertoires in COVID-19. Method: immunoSEQ multiplex PCR; TCRdb's copy keeps in-frame clones and lacks some. The sample lists around 99,000 clones; 90% were seen once. What was sequenced was peripheral blood. The receptors here all came from a man aged 50 to 60 with acute or convalescent COVID-19. CDR3s include the opening cysteine and the closing phenylalanine or tryptophan. Each record gives: D gene, V gene, CDR3 protein. D genes are given only for firm matches.

NA	TRBV9	CASSVASATEYPAFF
NA	TRBV27	CASSSSLEQYF
NA	TRBV7-9	CASSLDLRAGGNTIYF
NA	TRBV6-5	CASRPDGTRNQPQHF
TRBD1	TRBV24-1	CATSPDDRGGNQPQHF
NA	TRBV18	CASSPQWARGPSGYTF
NA	TRBV28	CASSPIRDMGELFF
TRBD2	TRBV4-1	CASSQDWTSGRVTDTQYF
NA	TRBV7-9	CASSSFRGTEGYTF
TRBD2	TRBV14	CASSQLLIAGDTYEQYF
TRBD2	TRBV19	CASIGLTSGRENEQFF
NA	TRBV19	CAASPGSRPDYGYTF
NA	TRBV5-4	CASSLFLTGETQYF
NA	TRBV11-3	CASSSRTALYGYTF
TRBD2	TRBV5-1	CASSLEVAGPRETQYF
TRBD2	TRBV7-7	CASSPSPSSGIPEQYF
TRBD1	TRBV3-1/TRBV3-2	CASSQPTGGGTGELFF
TRBD2	TRBV5-1	CASSLAAGVADTQYF
NA	TRBV7-2	CASSLGASGANVLTF
TRBD2	TRBV12-5	CASGSQREAPGEQYF
TRBD2	TRBV3-1/TRBV3-2	CASSPKGGLAGASYEQYF
NA	TRBV7-2	CASSLRRGYDQPQHF
NA	TRBV10-3	CAISGWGGDEKLFF
NA	TRBV3-1/TRBV3-2	CASSQDVRGYEQYF
NA	TRBV2	CASSEPGMVGGGTQYF
NA	TRBV11-2	CASSARSVGANEKLFF
TRBD2	TRBV7-2	CASSLELAGGLYYEQYF
NA	TRBV30	CARTRGLTYEEGYTF
TRBD1	TRBV18	CASSPSTGVTNEQFF
TRBD2	TRBV6-4	CASRRTSGTDNEQFF
TRBD1	TRBV18	CASSPRTGQGAVYGYTF
NA	TRBV3-1/TRBV3-2	CASSQGRSGNQPQHF
TRBD2	TRBV7-8	CASQLLAGQETQYF
TRBD1	TRBV5-6	CASSYSGTGRFQPQHF
TRBD1	TRBV4-1	CASSQRTGAFNYGYTF
TRBD1	TRBV6-6	CASLTGQGYFYEQYF